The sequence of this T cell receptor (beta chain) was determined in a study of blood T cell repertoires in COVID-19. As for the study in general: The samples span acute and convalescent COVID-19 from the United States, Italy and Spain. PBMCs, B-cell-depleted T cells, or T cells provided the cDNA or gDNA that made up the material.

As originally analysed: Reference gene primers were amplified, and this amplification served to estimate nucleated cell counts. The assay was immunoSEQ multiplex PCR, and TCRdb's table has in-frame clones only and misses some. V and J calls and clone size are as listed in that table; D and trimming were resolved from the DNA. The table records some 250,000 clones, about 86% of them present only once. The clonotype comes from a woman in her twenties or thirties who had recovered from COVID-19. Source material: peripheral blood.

CDR3 loop: CASSRTTNTGELFF. As DNA, the CDR3 is TGCGCCAGCAGTAGGACAACGAACACCGGGGAGCTGTTTTTT. The gene calls are TRBV5-1 and TRBJ2-2; possible D gene TRBD1, 5 bases. Germline V gene sequence: CDR1 SGHRS, CDR2 YFSETQ. The CDR3 is 14 residues long. Trimming removed 5 bases at V and 0 bases at J, with 8 bases between.